This T cell receptor beta chain came from a study of T cells in Graves' hyperthyroidism and ophthalmopathy. At the level of the study: The authors collected peripheral blood at initial diagnosis, before any treatment.

Amplified regions were TCR beta CDR3 sequences from RNA transcripts. The HTBI primer set served for first-round RT-PCR of the TCR CDR3. TCRdb reanalysed the multiplex PCR reads using MiXCR and keeps one entry per CDR3 protein. In the table there are hundreds of thousands of distinct CDR3 sequences, about a sixth of which are singletons. This clonotype has ten or more counts. There are 16 residues in the CDR3. The ends lost 0 bases at V and 5 bases at J; junction bases unmatched: 7. CDR1 is MNHEY and CDR2 is SVGAGI in the germline V gene. The definition of stable Graves' hyperthyroidism was no ophthalmopathy progression within 18 months. Subjects aged 18 to 65 presented with newly diagnosed hyperthyroidism of less than 2 months' duration. PBMCs stemmed from about 9.5 ml fresh peripheral blood.

Sequencing was carried out using blood. This TCR came from a woman between 18 and 29 years old with Graves' hyperthyroidism. This chain connects TRBV6-5 to TRBJ1-5, with 7 bases that match TRBD1. This CDR3 is CASSYSRQGIHQPQHF. The CDR3 bases are TGTGCCAGCAGTTACTCCCGACAGGGTATTCATCAGCCCCAGCATTTT.